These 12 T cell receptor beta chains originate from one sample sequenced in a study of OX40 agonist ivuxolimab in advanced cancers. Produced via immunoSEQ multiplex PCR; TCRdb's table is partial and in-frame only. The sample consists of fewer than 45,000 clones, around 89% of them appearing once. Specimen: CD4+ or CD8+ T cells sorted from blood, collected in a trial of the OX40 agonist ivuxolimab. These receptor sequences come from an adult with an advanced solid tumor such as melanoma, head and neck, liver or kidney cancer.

CDR3 region: CASSPPGTEQFF. In DNA form, the CDR3 reads TGTGCCAGCAGCCCCCCCGGGACAGAGCAGTTCTTC. The chain couples TRBV9 to TRBJ2-1; tentative D call: TRBD1 (6 bases). The germline V gene has CDR1 SGDLS and CDR2 YYNGEE. The CDR3 length is 12 residues. The V end was cut by 4 bases, the J end by 10 bases, with 12 bases between. Drawing the rest from reference TRBV9 and TRBJ2-1, the complete variable domain is DSGVTQTPKHLITATGQRVTLRCSPRSGDLSVYWYQQSLDQGLQFLIQYYNGEERAKGNILERFSAQQFPDLHSELNLSSLELGDSALYFCASSPPGTEQFFGPGTRLTVL.

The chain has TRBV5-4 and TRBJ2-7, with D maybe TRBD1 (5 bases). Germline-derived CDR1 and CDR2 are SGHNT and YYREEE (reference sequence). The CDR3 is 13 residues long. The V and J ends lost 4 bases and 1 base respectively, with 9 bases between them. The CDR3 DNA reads TGTGCCAGCAGCCAGGGCGTGTCCTACGAGCAGTACTTC. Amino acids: CASSQGVSYEQYF.

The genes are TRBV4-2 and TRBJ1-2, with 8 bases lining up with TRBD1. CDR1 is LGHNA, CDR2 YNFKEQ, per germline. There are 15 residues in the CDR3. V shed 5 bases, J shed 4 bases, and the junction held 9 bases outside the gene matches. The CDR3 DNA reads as TGTGCCAGCAGCGAAGCGATCACAGGGGGCTATGGCTACACCTTC. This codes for CASSEAITGGYGYTF.

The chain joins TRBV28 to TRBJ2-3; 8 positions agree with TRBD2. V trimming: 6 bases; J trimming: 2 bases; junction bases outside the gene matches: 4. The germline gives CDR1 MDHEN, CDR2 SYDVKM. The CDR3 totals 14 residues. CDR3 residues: CASRGAGVTDTQYF. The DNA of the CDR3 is TGTGCCAGCAGGGGAGCGGGAGTCACAGATACGCAGTATTTT.

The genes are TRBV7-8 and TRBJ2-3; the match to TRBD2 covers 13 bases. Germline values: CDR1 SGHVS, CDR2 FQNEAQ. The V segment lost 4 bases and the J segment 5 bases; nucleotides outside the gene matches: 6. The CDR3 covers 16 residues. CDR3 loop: CASSWRTSGSGDTQYF. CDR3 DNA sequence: TGTGCCAGCAGCTGGCGGACTAGCGGGAGCGGAGATACGCAGTATTTT.

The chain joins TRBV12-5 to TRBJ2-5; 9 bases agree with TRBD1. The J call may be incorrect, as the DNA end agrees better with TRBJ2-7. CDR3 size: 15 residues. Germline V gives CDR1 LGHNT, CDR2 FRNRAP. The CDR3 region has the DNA TGTGCTAGTGGTTCGCCGGGGGACAGGGCGGGCGAGCAGTACTTC. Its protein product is CASGSPGDRAGEQYF.

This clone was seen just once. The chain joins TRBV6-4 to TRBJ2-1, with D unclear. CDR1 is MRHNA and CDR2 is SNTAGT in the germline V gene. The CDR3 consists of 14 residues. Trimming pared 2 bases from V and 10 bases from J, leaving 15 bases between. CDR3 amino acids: CASSDSLKPKEQFF. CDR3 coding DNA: TGTGCCAGCAGTGACAGTCTGAAACCAAAGGAGCAGTTCTTC.

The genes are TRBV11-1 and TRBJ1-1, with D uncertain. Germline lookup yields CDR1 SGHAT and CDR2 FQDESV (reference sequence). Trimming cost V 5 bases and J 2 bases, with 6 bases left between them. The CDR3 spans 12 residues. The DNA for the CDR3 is TGTGCCAGCAGCCAATTAAACACTGAAGCTTTCTTT. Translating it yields CASSQLNTEAFF.

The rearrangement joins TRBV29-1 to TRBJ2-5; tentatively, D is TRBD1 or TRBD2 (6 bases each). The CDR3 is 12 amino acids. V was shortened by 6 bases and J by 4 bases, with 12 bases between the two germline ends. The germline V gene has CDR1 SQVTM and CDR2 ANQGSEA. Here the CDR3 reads CSVRGQGETQYF. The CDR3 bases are TGCAGCGTCCGGGGGCAGGGAGAGACCCAGTACTTC.

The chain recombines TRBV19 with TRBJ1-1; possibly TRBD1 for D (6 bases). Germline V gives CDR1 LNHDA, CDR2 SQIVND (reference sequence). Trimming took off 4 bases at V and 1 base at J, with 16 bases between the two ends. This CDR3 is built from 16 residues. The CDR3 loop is CASSTYYRAQNTEAFF. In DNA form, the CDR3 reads TGTGCCAGTAGTACCTATTACAGGGCCCAGAACACTGAAGCTTTCTTT.

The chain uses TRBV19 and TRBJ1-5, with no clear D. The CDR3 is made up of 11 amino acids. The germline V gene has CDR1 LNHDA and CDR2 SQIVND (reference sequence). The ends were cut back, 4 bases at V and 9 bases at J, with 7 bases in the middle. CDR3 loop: CASSNIGPQHF. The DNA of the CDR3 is TGTGCCAGTAGTAATATTGGGCCCCAGCATTTT.

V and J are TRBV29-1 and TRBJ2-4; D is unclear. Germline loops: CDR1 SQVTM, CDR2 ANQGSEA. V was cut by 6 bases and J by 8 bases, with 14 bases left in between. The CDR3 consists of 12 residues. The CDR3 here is CSVLLLGDIQYF. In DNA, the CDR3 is TGCAGCGTCCTACTTCTAGGTGACATTCAGTACTTC.